This is a list of T cell receptor beta chains from one sample in a study of graft-versus-host responses after intestinal transplantation. The repertoire was sequenced with immunoSEQ multiplex PCR; TCRdb's copy has only in-frame clones and lacks some. The sample lists about 88,000 clones, 85% to 95% seen once, with under 0.4% in the top ten. Their antigen targets remain unknown. The sample in question was unstimulated CD4+ T cells sorted from spleen or lymph node cells, obtained before transplant. These receptors were obtained from a human donor who was the organ donor for an intestinal transplant. CDR3s include the opening cysteine and the closing phenylalanine or tryptophan. The order of the fields is V gene, J gene, D gene, clone size, CDR3 DNA, CDR3 protein. D genes are given only for firm matches. Size is stated for part of the rows, as once, few or many counts, or as a class when the clone is expanded.

>TRBV5-1|TRBJ2-5|TRBD1|-
TGCGCCAGCAGCTACCGGGACAGGGCTGGGGAGACCCAGTACTTC
CASSYRDRAGETQYF
>TRBV28|TRBJ2-7|-|-
TGTGCCAGCAGCTTCCCCCCCGGGACACGAGGCCCATCCTACGAGCAGTACTTC
CASSFPPGTRGPSYEQYF
>TRBV6-5|TRBJ2-5|TRBD2|-
TGTGCCAGCAGTCAAATTACTAGCGGCCAAGAGACCCAGTACTTC
CASSQITSGQETQYF
>TRBV6-1|TRBJ2-5|-|-
TGTGCCAGCATTCGCACAATCCAAGAGACCCAGTACTTC
CASIRTIQETQYF
>TRBV7-9|TRBJ2-2|-|-
TGTGCCAGCAGTCCAGGGTTACGGGGGACCGGGGAGCTGTTTTTT
CASSPGLRGTGELFF
>TRBV10-3|TRBJ1-5|TRBD1|-
TGTGCCATCAGTGAGTCAGGGGGCGCTTATCAGCCCCAGCATTTT
CAISESGGAYQPQHF
>TRBV10-3|TRBJ2-1|TRBD1|-
TGTGCCATCAGTAGTGGGGGCCCGGGACAGGGTAACCATGAGCAGTTCTTC
CAISSGGPGQGNHEQFF
>TRBV7-9|TRBJ2-1|TRBD2|-
TGTGCCAGCAGCCCGAGGGGACTAGGAATCGATGAGCAGTTCTTC
CASSPRGLGIDEQFF
>TRBV20-1|TRBJ1-2|-|-
TGCAGCCACGCTCGGGGCTACACCTTC
CSHARGYTF
>TRBV6-6|TRBJ1-5|-|-
TGTGCCAGCAGTTACTCCGCCAGCGGAAGGCGACAGCCCCAGCATTTT
CASSYSASGRRQPQHF
>TRBV7-7|TRBJ2-5|-|-
TGTGCTAGCACGGAGACCCAGTACTTC
CASTETQYF
>TRBV7-9|TRBJ2-1|-|few
TGTGCCAGCAGCACCGACGGGGTTTACAATGAGCAGTTCTTC
CASSTDGVYNEQFF
>TRBV4-2|TRBJ2-5|-|-
TGTGCCAGCAGCCAAGAGTATTCGAGCAGGGGCCAAGAGACCCAGTACTTC
CASSQEYSSRGQETQYF
>TRBV27|TRBJ2-1|-|-
TGTGCCAGCAGTCCCAGACAGAGTAACTACAATGAGCAGTTCTTC
CASSPRQSNYNEQFF
>TRBV7-9|TRBJ1-2|-|-
TGTGCCAGCAGCTTGGGGGGACTCTCCACCTTC
CASSLGGLSTF
>TRBV15|TRBJ2-3|-|-
TGTGCCACCAGCAGATTGGACATATTCACAGATACGCAGTATTTT
CATSRLDIFTDTQYF
>TRBV4-1|TRBJ1-1|-|-
TGCGCCAGCAGCCAAGTCCCCCCCGGTGAAGCTTTCTTT
CASSQVPPGEAFF
>TRBV7-2|TRBJ2-1|-|-
TGTGCCAGCAGCGAAGTATATAGACTTAACAATGAGCAGTTCTTC
CASSEVYRLNNEQFF